These 8 T cell receptor beta chains share one sample of origin, sequenced in a study of monozygotic twins with inflammatory bowel disease. Using the 5' RACE reads, TCRdb records one entry per CDR3 protein without DNA. The sample table includes about 420,000 distinct CDR3 sequences. Sequencing was carried out using blood. All receptors derive from a human donor with ulcerative colitis or Crohn's disease, or a healthy co-twin of an affected twin (not recorded which).

The chain has TRBV7-9 and TRBJ1-2; TCRdb proposes TRBD1, but this gene call is untestable without DNA. Germline lookup yields CDR1 SEHNR and CDR2 FQNEAQ (reference sequence). This CDR3 is 15 amino acids long. CDR3 loop: CASSTPDRGNYGYTF. Full variable domain (rest looked up from reference TRBV7-9 and TRBJ1-2): DTGVSQNPRHKITKRGQNVTFRCDPISEHNRLYWYRQTLGQGPEFLTYFQNEAQLEKSRLLSDRFSAERPKGSFSTLEIQRTEQGDSAMYLCASSTPDRGNYGYTFGSGTRLTVV.

V is TRBV6-1 and J is TRBJ1-5; TCRdb's D call, TRBD1, is unchecked because there is no DNA. The CDR3 runs 16 residues. In germline, CDR1 is MNHNS, CDR2 SASEGT. The CDR3 sequence: CASRVGTGATMQPQHF.

The J gene is TRBJ2-5, the V gene TRBV20-1; TCRdb designates TRBD2, a call that cannot be tested without DNA. From germline, CDR1 is DFQATT and CDR2 SNEGSKA (reference sequence). The CDR3 is made up of 14 amino acids. The CDR3 reads CSAPGLDGRGTQYF.

This sequence joins TRBV9 and TRBJ2-5; TCRdb indicates TRBD2, and absent DNA this call remains unverified. The germline gives CDR1 SGDLS, CDR2 YYNGEE. The CDR3 has 15 residues. The CDR3 here is CASSVGLAGVETQYF. Using reference TRBV9 and TRBJ2-5 for the parts outside the CDR3, the full variable domain is DSGVTQTPKHLITATGQRVTLRCSPRSGDLSVYWYQQSLDQGLQFLIQYYNGEERAKGNILERFSAQQFPDLHSELNLSSLELGDSALYFCASSVGLAGVETQYFGPGTRLLVL.

The chain joins TRBV7-2 to TRBJ1-1; the TCRdb call, TRBD1, lacks DNA for checking. CDR3 length: 15 amino acids. Germline V gives CDR1 SGHTA, CDR2 FQGNSA. The CDR3 here is CASSPQGTGDTEAFF.

The rearrangement uses TRBV6-1 and TRBJ2-1; as DNA is missing, the TRBD1 call by TCRdb cannot be tested. CDR3 length: 15 amino acids. CDR1 and CDR2 (germline): MNHNS, SASEGT. This CDR3 reads CASSSRLGPGNEQFF.

The V and J genes are TRBV9 and TRBJ2-3; with no DNA, the TCRdb D assignment of TRBD2 cannot be verified. This CDR3 is built from 15 residues. CDR1 and CDR2 from the germline V gene are SGDLS and YYNGEE. The CDR3 spells CASSPPGLETDTQYF. Combining the CDR3 with reference TRBV9 and TRBJ2-3 gives the whole variable domain DSGVTQTPKHLITATGQRVTLRCSPRSGDLSVYWYQQSLDQGLQFLIQYYNGEERAKGNILERFSAQQFPDLHSELNLSSLELGDSALYFCASSPPGLETDTQYFGPGTRLTVL.

The chain's CDR3 is CASSLFGGGPSDTQYF. The gene calls are TRBV7-2 and TRBJ2-3; as DNA is missing, the TRBD1 call by TCRdb cannot be tested. Germline V CDR1 and CDR2: SGHTA, FQGNSA. The CDR3 sequence is 16 residues long. Drawing the rest from reference TRBV7-2 and TRBJ2-3, the complete variable domain is GAGVSQSPSNKVTEKGKDVELRCDPISGHTALYWYRQSLGQGLEFLIYFQGNSAPDKSGLPSDRFSAERTGGSVSTLTIQRTQQEDSAVYLCASSLFGGGPSDTQYFGPGTRLTVL.